Shown below are 10 T cell receptor beta chains from a single sample sequenced in a study of blood T cells in healthy people across ages (dated by TCRdb to between 2014 and 2017). Preparation of the library involved 5' RACE. Sequencing was carried out with an Illumina HiSeq 2500. A second PCR of roughly 7 to 11 cycles was run with a J-beta primer mix and a sample-barcoded 5' primer. The public reads were quality trimmed at Q25 with fastp and then assembled into clones with MiXCR by TCRdb, keeping productive beta chains. Records with the same CDR3 protein are collapsed into one entry carrying the most frequent genes and DNA. This sample lists over 1,200,000 distinct CDR3 sequences; approximately 63% were detected once. In total, the top ten clones hold more than 6% of the sample. Specimen: blood. The receptors stem from a man aged 18 to 30 in good health.

CDR3 sequence (DNA): TGTGCCACCAGCAGAGATGTAGGCTCTGGGGCCAACGTCCTGACTTTC. As protein: CATSRDVGSGANVLTF. The V and J genes are TRBV15 and TRBJ2-6; no clear D. The length of the CDR3 is 16 residues. Germline V CDR1 and CDR2: LNHNV, YYDKDF (reference sequence). V gave up 0 bases and J gave up 0 bases, with 6 bases separating them.

The chain links TRBV27 to TRBJ2-7, with a weak D call TRBD1 (6 bases). This CDR3 contains 15 residues. CDR1 is MNHEY, CDR2 SMNVEV, per germline (reference sequence). V dropped 7 bases and J dropped 0 bases, with 16 bases sitting between them. The CDR3 region is CASMLLTGISYEQYF. CDR3 nucleotides: TGTGCCAGCATGCTCTTGACAGGTATCTCCTACGAGCAGTACTTC.

This clonotype was seen a handful of times. The J gene is TRBJ2-7, the V gene TRBV3-1; 11 bases are shared with TRBD2. Per the germline V gene, CDR1 is LGHDT and CDR2 is YNNKEL (reference sequence). The CDR3 covers 15 residues. V was clipped by 2 bases and J by 3 bases; unmatched bases: 3. The CDR3 region is CASSQPSGGNYEQYF. The CDR3 DNA follows: TGTGCCAGCAGCCAACCTAGCGGGGGGAACTACGAGCAGTACTTC.

CDR3 in amino acids: CASSLRRSFTDTQYF. CDR3 DNA: TGTGCCAGCAGTTTAAGGCGGTCATTCACAGATACGCAGTATTTT. The chain carries TRBV27 and TRBJ2-3; D is undetermined. V was clipped by 2 bases and J by 2 bases, with 11 bases between them. CDR1 and CDR2 (germline): MNHEY, SMNVEV (reference sequence). The CDR3 is 15 residues long.

The rearrangement uses TRBV7-2 and TRBJ2-5; 7 bases align to TRBD1. Germline loops: CDR1 SGHTA, CDR2 FQGNSA. The CDR3 contains 15 residues. Losses at the gene ends were 3 bases for V and 2 bases for J; bases not matched to a gene: 6. CDR3 in amino acids: CASSFVPGQQETQYF. CDR3 bases: TGTGCCAGCAGCTTTGTCCCGGGACAGCAAGAGACCCAGTACTTC.

This clonotype was seen just once. The chain couples TRBV7-2 to TRBJ1-1, with D tentatively TRBD1 (5 bases). This CDR3 has 15 residues. Deletions cut 6 bases from V and 7 bases from J, with 21 bases between. The germline V gene has CDR1 SGHTA and CDR2 FQGNSA. CDR3 bases: TGTGCCAGCAGTTTATTATCCCTGACAGACCATGAAGCTTTCTTT. Its translation: CASSLLSLTDHEAFF.

The chain uses TRBV5-1 and TRBJ2-7, with a weak D call TRBD1 (6 bases). The CDR3 runs 15 residues. The germline gives CDR1 SGHRS, CDR2 YFSETQ. Trimming cost V 0 bases and J 4 bases, with 14 bases left between them. The CDR3 bases are TGCGCCAGCAGCTTGGCCAATACAGGGTCTTACGAGCAGTACTTC. Its translation is CASSLANTGSYEQYF.

J is TRBJ2-4 and V is TRBV19; D gene unclear. CDR3 length: 16 amino acids. Germline V gene sequence: CDR1 LNHDA, CDR2 SQIVND (reference sequence). Trimming took 6 bases from V and 0 from J, leaving 15 bases between them. The CDR3 loop reads CASSLSDRLAKNIQYF. CDR3 nucleotides: TGTGCCAGTAGCCTATCGGACCGACTAGCCAAAAACATTCAGTACTTC.

The V and J genes are TRBV21-1 and TRBJ2-5; no check of the table's D call, TRBD1, against the DNA was made. TRBV21-1 corresponds to a pseudogene. This CDR3 is built from 16 residues. CDR3 region: CASSKEGRGREETQYF. The CDR3 coding sequence is TGTGCCAGCAGCAAAGAAGGCAGGGGCCGGGAAGAGACCCAGTACTTC.

There are a few counts of this clonotype. The chain combines TRBV4-1 with TRBJ1-1, with D perhaps matching TRBD1 (5 bases). Deletions cut 6 bases from V and 10 bases from J, with 15 bases between. CDR1 and CDR2 (germline): MGHRA, YSYEKL. The CDR3 is made up of 12 amino acids. CDR3 sequence (DNA): TGCGCCAGCAGTCCGGGGGGGTATGGAGCTTTCTTT. Amino acids: CASSPGGYGAFF.